The 28 T cell receptor beta chains in this list originate from one sample, sequenced in a study of blood T cell repertoires in COVID-19. The repertoire was sequenced with immunoSEQ multiplex PCR; TCRdb's copy has only in-frame clones and lacks some. The table shows around 40,000 clones, with over 70% occurring only once. Specimen: peripheral blood. The source is a man over 45 with active or convalescent COVID-19.

The chain uses TRBV5-1 and TRBJ1-1; 9 bases agree with TRBD1. This CDR3 has 15 amino acids. Germline lookup yields CDR1 SGHRS and CDR2 YFSETQ. The trim removed 3 bases at V and 1 base at J, leaving 4 bases unmatched. DNA for the CDR3: TGCGCCAGCAGCTGGGGGGACAGGGAGAACACTGAAGCTTTCTTT. The encoded protein is CASSWGDRENTEAFF. Full variable domain (missing parts from reference TRBV5-1 and TRBJ1-1): KAGVTQTPRYLIKTRGQQVTLSCSPISGHRSVSWYQQTPGQGLQFLFEYFSETQRNKGNFPGRFSGRQFSNSRSEMNVSTLELGDSALYLCASSWGDRENTEAFFGQGTRLTVV.

The chain couples TRBV28 to TRBJ1-2; the D is unclear. The germline V and J ends were trimmed by 5 bases and 8 bases, with 9 bases remaining between them. The length of the CDR3 is 11 residues. The germline V gene encodes CDR1 MDHEN and CDR2 SYDVKM. For the CDR3, the DNA is TGTGCCAGCAGTAGAGGGCGCGGCTACACCTTC. It yields the protein CASSRGRGYTF.

The V and J genes are TRBV27 and TRBJ1-3, with D maybe TRBD1 (6 bases). Germline lookup yields CDR1 MNHEY and CDR2 SMNVEV (reference sequence). CDR3 length equals 14 residues. V gave up 2 bases and J gave up 9 bases, with 14 bases separating them. The CDR3 spells CASSLGRGSGTIYF. The CDR3 region has the DNA TGTGCCAGCAGTTTAGGCAGGGGCAGTGGCACCATATATTTT.

This chain connects TRBV19 to TRBJ1-4, with D uncertain. The V end lost 7 bases, the J end lost 0 bases, and 15 bases lay between the germline ends. Germline V CDR1 and CDR2: LNHDA, SQIVND (reference sequence). The CDR3 is made up of 16 amino acids. CDR3 amino acids: CASTGGGIATNEKLFF. CDR3 bases: TGTGCCAGTACCGGTGGAGGGATAGCAACTAATGAAAAACTGTTTTTT. The whole variable domain, filled in from reference TRBV19 and TRBJ1-4, reads DGGITQSPKYLFRKEGQNVTLSCEQNLNHDAMYWYRQDPGQGLRLIYYSQIVNDFQKGDIAEGYSVSREKKESFPLTVTSAQKNPTAFYLCASTGGGIATNEKLFFGSGTQLSVL.

This chain uses TRBV10-1 with TRBJ2-3; 8 positions agree with TRBD1. The CDR3 runs to 18 residues. CDR1 and CDR2 from the germline V gene are WNHNN and SYGVQD (reference sequence). V lost 3 bases, J lost 6 bases, and 17 bases stayed unmatched. The CDR3 DNA reads as TGCGCCAGCAGTGACCCCGGGCAGGGGGCCTACCCCACGGATACGCAGTATTTT. As protein: CASSDPGQGAYPTDTQYF.

This clone was observed once. The chain joins TRBV19 to TRBJ1-4, with D perhaps matching TRBD1 (5 bases). CDR3 length: 13 amino acids. Germline lookup yields CDR1 LNHDA and CDR2 SQIVND (reference sequence). Trimming left V 3 bases short and J 8 bases short, with 10 bases between. The CDR3 spells CASSMTGEEKLFF. CDR3 DNA: TGTGCCAGTAGTATGACGGGGGAAGAAAAACTGTTTTTT. The variable domain in full, with the rest retrieved from reference TRBV19 and TRBJ1-4, is DGGITQSPKYLFRKEGQNVTLSCEQNLNHDAMYWYRQDPGQGLRLIYYSQIVNDFQKGDIAEGYSVSREKKESFPLTVTSAQKNPTAFYLCASSMTGEEKLFFGSGTQLSVL.

This rearrangement joins TRBV2 to TRBJ1-6; weak D call: TRBD1 (6 bases). Per the germline V gene, CDR1 is SNHLY and CDR2 is FYNNEI. V was pared by 6 bases and J by 6 bases, with 12 bases between. The CDR3 length is 14 residues. The chain's CDR3 is CASRKTGFNSPLHF. The CDR3, as DNA: TGTGCCAGCAGGAAAACAGGGTTTAATTCACCCCTCCACTTT.

The chain couples TRBV27 to TRBJ1-4; 7 bases fit TRBD1. The germline CDR1 and CDR2 sequences are MNHEY and SMNVEV (reference sequence). After removal of 3 bases from V and 7 bases from J, the junction contained 5 bases not matched to a gene. The CDR3 is 14 residues long. The CDR3 protein is CASSFGTVPEKLFF. CDR3 sequence (DNA): TGTGCCAGCAGTTTCGGGACAGTCCCTGAAAAACTGTTTTTT.

The CDR3 sequence is CASSSYLGGGTEAFF. Written as DNA, the CDR3 is TGTGCCAGCAGCTCCTACCTTGGCGGCGGCACTGAAGCTTTCTTT. V is TRBV7-9 and J is TRBJ1-1; D is unresolved. The CDR3 totals 15 residues. Germline CDR1 is SEHNR and CDR2 is FQNEAQ (reference sequence). Trimming stripped 4 bases from V and 4 bases from J, with 16 bases between.

This chain links TRBV7-3 with TRBJ1-2; D remains ambiguous. Trimming left V 5 bases short and J 8 bases short, with 18 bases between. Per the germline V gene, CDR1 is SGHTA and CDR2 is FQGTGA. This CDR3 is built from 14 residues. The CDR3 reads CASSNRAGVAGYTF. CDR3 sequence (DNA): TGTGCCAGCAGCAACCGCGCCGGGGTGGCCGGCTACACCTTC.

V and J are TRBV28 and TRBJ2-1; TRBD2 aligns across 11 bases. The CDR3 length is 16 residues. With V trimmed by 6 bases and J by 4 bases, 8 bases remained unmatched. Germline lookup yields CDR1 MDHEN and CDR2 SYDVKM. As DNA, the CDR3 is TGTGCCAGCAGATCAACCGGGACTAGCGGTTACAATGAGCAGTTCTTC. Translating gives CASRSTGTSGYNEQFF.

The V and J genes are TRBV15 and TRBJ1-3; 8 nucleotides agree with TRBD1. The CDR3 has 16 residues. Germline lookup yields CDR1 LNHNV and CDR2 YYDKDF (reference sequence). V lost 2 bases, J lost 2 bases, and 5 bases stayed unmatched. CDR3 sequence: CATSRLTGGTGNTIYF. The CDR3 DNA reads TGTGCCACCAGCAGACTAACAGGGGGTACTGGAAACACCATATATTTT.

The V and J genes are TRBV5-1 and TRBJ1-5, with 8 bases fitting TRBD1. V was clipped by 3 bases and J by 5 bases; unmatched bases: 1. CDR1 and CDR2 (germline): SGHRS, YFSETQ. This CDR3 spans 13 amino acids. CDR3 sequence (DNA): TGCGCCAGCAGCTCGACAGGGGATCAGCCCCAGCATTTT. Protein sequence: CASSSTGDQPQHF.

The J gene is TRBJ2-7, the V gene TRBV5-5; no firm D call. This CDR3 region has 14 residues. The germline V and J ends were trimmed by 0 bases and 3 bases, with 10 bases remaining between them. Germline CDR1 is SGHKS and CDR2 is YYEKEE (reference sequence). CDR3 residues: CASSLVARSYEQYF. The CDR3 coding sequence is TGTGCCAGCAGCTTGGTGGCAAGAAGCTACGAGCAGTACTTC.

The genes are TRBV28 and TRBJ2-7, with 10 bases that match TRBD2. Germline-derived CDR1 and CDR2 are MDHEN and SYDVKM. This CDR3 has 15 residues. V trimming: 6 bases; J trimming: 2 bases; junction bases outside the gene matches: 7. The CDR3 sequence is CASSSTSGSTYEQYV. The CDR3 DNA sequence: TGTGCCAGCAGCTCGACTAGCGGGTCCACCTACGAGCAGTACGTC.

This clone was observed once. CDR3 amino acids: CASSPQGGTNEKLFF. For the CDR3, the DNA is TGTGCCAGCTCACCCCAGGGCGGCACTAATGAAAAACTGTTTTTT. J is TRBJ1-4 and V is TRBV18; a weak D match, TRBD1 (5 bases). Germline V gene sequence: CDR1 KGHSH, CDR2 LQKENI. V lost 3 bases and J lost 2, with 10 bases in between. The CDR3 runs to 15 residues.

The chain couples TRBV7-6 to TRBJ1-5; weak D call: TRBD1 (5 bases). The CDR3 is 16 amino acids. Trimming removed 5 bases at V and 0 bases at J, with 14 bases between. Germline assignment: CDR1 SGHVS and CDR2 FNYEAQ. CDR3: CASSPQGGVSNQPQHF. The CDR3 DNA is TGTGCCAGCAGCCCCCAGGGTGGGGTTAGCAATCAGCCCCAGCATTTT.

This rearrangement joins TRBV18 to TRBJ2-3; 9 bases are a match to TRBD2. The CDR3 length is 15 residues. V dropped 3 bases and J dropped 1; count of bases not matched to a gene: 2. The V gene's germline CDR1 is KGHSH and CDR2 LQKENI. The DNA of the CDR3 is TGTGCCAGCTCACCGGGACTAGCACGCACAGATACGCAGTATTTT. Residues: CASSPGLARTDTQYF.

This clone was observed a handful of times. The chain joins TRBV5-4 to TRBJ1-6; D not resolved. Germline loops: CDR1 SGHNT, CDR2 YYREEE (reference sequence). Trimming took off 9 bases at V and 6 bases at J, with 10 bases between the two ends. The CDR3 extends over 12 amino acids. The CDR3 spells CATRVGNSPLHF. The CDR3 bases are TGTGCCACCCGGGTGGGTAATTCACCCCTCCACTTT.

Worth noting for this clone: At one of its ends the junction is not consistent with the germline gene, which may arise from a read error. The V call is TRBV19, the J call TRBJ2-1; 10 bases align to TRBD2. Looked up from germline, CDR1 is LNHDA and CDR2 is SQIVND (reference sequence). CDR3 length: 15 amino acids. The CDR3 loop reads CPSQGERGGDNEQFF. The CDR3, as DNA: TGTCCCAGCCAAGGAGAGCGGGGGGGGGACAATGAGCAGTTCTTC.

In DNA form, the CDR3 reads TGTGCCAGCAGCCCCCGAGGGCCGGACACCGGGGAGCTGTTTTTT. Translating it yields CASSPRGPDTGELFF. The chain couples TRBV6-5 to TRBJ2-2; maybe TRBD2 (5 bases). CDR3 length equals 15 residues. Trimming stripped 6 bases from V and 3 bases from J, with 14 bases between. Germline V gene lookup returns CDR1 MNHEY and CDR2 SVGAGI.

This rearrangement joins TRBV27 to TRBJ2-7; 8 bases match TRBD1. The CDR3 spans 16 residues. Trimming at V came to 6 bases and at J to 5 bases, leaving 15 bases not matched to a gene. Germline V CDR1 and CDR2: MNHEY, SMNVEV (reference sequence). The CDR3 region is CASSPRPWTGNNEQYF. CDR3 DNA sequence: TGTGCCAGCAGCCCGCGGCCGTGGACAGGGAATAACGAGCAGTACTTC.

This clone was counted only a few times. This chain links TRBV6-5 with TRBJ2-7; TRBD2 aligns across 14 bases. Germline CDR1 reads MNHEY; CDR2 reads SVGAGI. The CDR3 runs to 14 residues. Losses at the gene ends were 6 bases for V and 6 bases for J; bases not matched to a gene: 4. The CDR3 loop is CASRTSGGAGEQYV. The CDR3 nucleotides are TGTGCCAGCAGGACTAGCGGGGGGGCTGGCGAGCAGTACGTC.

The chain uses TRBV12-2 and TRBJ1-5; TRBD1 is taken as the D call from the table, unchecked against the DNA. TRBV12-2 is a known pseudogene. The CDR3 spans 13 residues. CDR3 protein: CASLPKGVQPQHF. DNA of the CDR3: TGTGCAAGTCTCCCAAAGGGGGTCCAGCCCCAGCATTTT.

V and J are TRBV27 and TRBJ1-1; D call uncertain. This CDR3 region has 13 residues. V lost 3 bases and J lost 1, with 6 bases in between. Germline CDR1 and CDR2: MNHEY and SMNVEV (reference sequence). DNA for the CDR3: TGTGCCAGCAGTTTTGGCCAGAACACTGAAGCTTTCTTT. It specifies CASSFGQNTEAFF.

The J gene is TRBJ1-3, the V gene TRBV7-9, with 9 bases identical to TRBD1. Germline assignment: CDR1 SEHNR and CDR2 FQNEAQ (reference sequence). The junction had 8 bases not matched to a gene; V was cut back by 6 bases and J by 2 bases. CDR3 length: 16 amino acids. Here the CDR3 reads CASSRTGGWTGNTIYF. CDR3 DNA sequence: TGTGCCAGCAGTCGTACAGGGGGCTGGACTGGAAACACCATATATTTT.

The gene calls are TRBV5-1 and TRBJ1-5; D ambiguous. Looked up from germline, CDR1 is SGHRS and CDR2 is YFSETQ. This CDR3 has 14 amino acids. The ends were cut back, 6 bases at V and 5 bases at J, with 15 bases in the middle. The CDR3 nucleotides read TGCGCCAGCAAGGTAGGACTAGCTGATCAGCCCCAGCATTTT. Its protein is CASKVGLADQPQHF.

This clone rates as medium-sized (0.01 to 0.1%). The chain has TRBV27 and TRBJ2-7; maybe TRBD2 (5 bases). V was clipped by 8 bases and J by 2 bases, with 16 bases between them. CDR1 MNHEY and CDR2 SMNVEV come from the germline V gene (reference sequence). This CDR3 region has 14 residues. CDR3 DNA sequence: TGTGCCAGCTCTCGGGGTGACAAAGCCTACGAGCAGTACGTC. Translated, it gives CASSRGDKAYEQYV.